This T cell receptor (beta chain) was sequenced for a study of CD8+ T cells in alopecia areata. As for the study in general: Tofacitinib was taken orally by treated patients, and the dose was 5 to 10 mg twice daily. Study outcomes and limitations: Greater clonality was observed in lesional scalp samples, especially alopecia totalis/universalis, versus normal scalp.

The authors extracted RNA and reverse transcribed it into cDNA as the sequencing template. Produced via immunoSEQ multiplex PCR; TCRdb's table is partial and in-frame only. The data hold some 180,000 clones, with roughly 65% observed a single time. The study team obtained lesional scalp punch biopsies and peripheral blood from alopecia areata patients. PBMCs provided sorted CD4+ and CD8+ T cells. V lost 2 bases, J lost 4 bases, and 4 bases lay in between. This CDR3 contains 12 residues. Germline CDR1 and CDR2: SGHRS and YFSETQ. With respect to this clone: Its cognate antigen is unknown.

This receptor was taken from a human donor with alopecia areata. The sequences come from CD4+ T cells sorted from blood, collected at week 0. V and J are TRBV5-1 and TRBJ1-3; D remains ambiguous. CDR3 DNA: TGCGCCAGCAGCTTAGACGGAAACACCATATATTTT. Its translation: CASSLDGNTIYF.